The clone carrying this T cell receptor beta chain was picked up a small number of times. Its antigen is undetermined. This sample was taken from a study of PD-1 blockade in classical Hodgkin lymphoma. Study-wide findings and caveats: Repertoires differed for reasons still undefined, possibly disease activity or prior therapy. Lower baseline TCR diversity was reported for newly diagnosed patients than for healthy donors.

CDR1 is SNHLY, CDR2 FYNNEI, per germline. Trimming took off 9 bases at V and 2 bases at J, with 14 bases between the two ends. The CDR3 length is 13 residues. Time point reported: cycle 4 day 1 (C4D1), after six to seven weeks of nivolumab. Every patient had relapsed following autologous stem cell transplantation, and cohorts differed in brentuximab vedotin exposure. The best responses consisted of complete response, partial response or progressive disease. Libraries were prepared by immunoSEQ multiplex PCR; TCRdb keeps only in-frame clonotypes and omits some of them. Of approximately 24,000 clones listed, about 81% are singletons.

The TCR sequence derives from a human donor with classical Hodgkin lymphoma. Here the sequenced sample was peripheral blood mononuclear cells (PBMCs), taken before the fourth cycle of nivolumab. V and J are TRBV2 and TRBJ2-7; D unresolved. The CDR3 spells CASGVGGPYEQYF. The CDR3 coding sequence is TGTGCCAGTGGGGTAGGTGGGCCCTACGAGCAGTACTTC.